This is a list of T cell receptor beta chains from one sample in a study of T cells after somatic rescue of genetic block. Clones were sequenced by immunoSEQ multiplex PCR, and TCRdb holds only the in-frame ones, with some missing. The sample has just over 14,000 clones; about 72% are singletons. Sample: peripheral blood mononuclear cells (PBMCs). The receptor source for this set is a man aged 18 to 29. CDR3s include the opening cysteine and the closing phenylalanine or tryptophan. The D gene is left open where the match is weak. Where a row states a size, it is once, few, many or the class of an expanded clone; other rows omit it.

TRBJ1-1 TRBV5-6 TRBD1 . TGTGCCAGCAGCTATTTACAGGGGGAGAACACTGAAGCTTTCTTT CASSYLQGENTEAFF
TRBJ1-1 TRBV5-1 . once TGCGCCAGCAGCACTCGGATTCTGGGTACTGAAGCTTTCTTT CASSTRILGTEAFF
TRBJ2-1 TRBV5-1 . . TGCGCCAGCAGCTTTCAGCTAGCCGGGGACAATGAGCAGTTCTTC CASSFQLAGDNEQFF
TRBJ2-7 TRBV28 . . TGTGCCAGCAGTTTAGACCGGACAGTGAATTACTACGAGCAGTACTTC CASSLDRTVNYYEQYF
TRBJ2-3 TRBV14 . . TGTGCCAGCAGCCGAACCCCTCGGGTTACGCAGTATTTT CASSRTPRVTQYF
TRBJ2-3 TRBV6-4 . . TGTGCCAGCAGTCCTCAAGGACAGCCCACAGATACGCAGTATTTT CASSPQGQPTDTQYF
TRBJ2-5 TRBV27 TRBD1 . TGTGCCAGCAGTTTTGCGGGACAGGGAAGAGAGACCCAGTACTTC CASSFAGQGRETQYF
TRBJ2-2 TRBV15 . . TGTGCCACCAGCCCGACCTCGGCCGGGGAGCTGTTTTTT CATSPTSAGELFF
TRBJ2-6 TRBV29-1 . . TGCAGCGTTGAAGGCTCTGGGGCCAACGTCCTGACTTTC CSVEGSGANVLTF
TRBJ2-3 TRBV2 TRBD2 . TGTGCCAGCCTACCACTAGCGGGACGCACAGATACGCAGTATTTT CASLPLAGRTDTQYF
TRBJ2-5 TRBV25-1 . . TGTGCCAGCAGTGAATCTCCGACTATTGGAGAGACCCAGTACTTC CASSESPTIGETQYF
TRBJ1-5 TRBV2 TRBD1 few TGTGCCAGCAGCGGACAGGGAAATCCCAATCAGCCCCAGCATTTT CASSGQGNPNQPQHF
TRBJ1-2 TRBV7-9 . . TGTGCCAGCAGCTTGTCAGGGATACGGAACTATGGCTACACCTTC CASSLSGIRNYGYTF
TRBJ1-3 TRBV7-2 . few TGTGCCAGCAGCCAATCTGGAAACACCATATATTTT CASSQSGNTIYF
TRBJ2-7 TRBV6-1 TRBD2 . TGTGCCAGCAGTGAAGCGCAATTGCGGGGGTACGAGCAGTACTTC CASSEAQLRGYEQYF
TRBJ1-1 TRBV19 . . TGTGCCAGTAGTATGTGGGCGGGGGCCACTGAAGCTTTCTTT CASSMWAGATEAFF
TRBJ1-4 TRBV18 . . TGTGCCAGCTCACCACCAGGGGTTTACGAAAAACTGTTTTTT CASSPPGVYEKLFF
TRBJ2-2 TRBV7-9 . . TGTGCCAGCAGCTTAGCTGGCCCCGGGGAGCTGTTTTTT CASSLAGPGELFF
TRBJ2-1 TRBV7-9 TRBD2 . TGTGCCAGCAGCCCGTTAGCGGGAGGATATAATGAGCAGTTCTTC CASSPLAGGYNEQFF